These T cell receptor beta chains were read from a single sample in a study of response to subunit inactivated influenza vaccine. In TCRdb, the RT-PCR reads were re-called with MiXCR into one record per CDR3 protein. Found here are about 700,000 distinct CDR3 sequences, over 11% of them singletons; the top ten hold 5.5% to 8%. The sequencing here drew on PBMCs from blood, taken approximately 15 days before vaccination. The receptors here all came from a man in his forties or fifties who received an inactivated influenza vaccine. Each CDR3 is given with its conserved first and last residue. The D gene is left open where the match is weak. Some rows have no size entry. The others give once, few or many, or a class for an expanded clone.

NA | NA | TRBJ2-3 | 16 | TRBV6-1 | CASSEAASLSGDTQYF | TGTGCCAGCAGTGAAGCGGCATCTCTATCGGGAGATACGCAGTATTTT
TRBD2 | few | TRBJ2-3 | 14 | TRBV20-1 | CSAPGSGGVRTQYF | TGCAGTGCTCCTGGGAGCGGGGGGGTCAGGACGCAGTATTTT
TRBD1 | NA | TRBJ2-5 | 14 | TRBV7-9 | CASSQTGSRETQYF | TGTGCCAGCAGTCAGACAGGGTCTAGGGAGACCCAGTACTTC
NA | NA | TRBJ2-3 | 15 | TRBV7-7 | CASTAIAFRADTQYF | TGTGCCAGCACCGCTATAGCGTTCCGCGCAGATACGCAGTATTTT
NA | NA | TRBJ2-1 | 12 | TRBV20-1 | CSASGANNEQFF | TGCAGTGCTAGCGGGGCTAACAATGAGCAGTTCTTC
NA | NA | TRBJ2-6 | 20 | TRBV28 | CASSSAWGSAAGSGANVLTF | TGTGCCAGCAGTTCTGCCTGGGGTAGCGCAGCAGGCTCTGGGGCCAACGTCCTGACTTTC
NA | many | TRBJ2-7 | 11 | TRBV12-3/TRBV12-4 | CASSSGSEQYF | TGTGCCAGCAGTTCTGGGTCCGAGCAGTACTTC
NA | NA | TRBJ2-2 | 17 | TRBV27 | CASSLGQGRTNTGELFF | TGTGCCAGCAGTTTAGGGCAGGGGCGTACGAACACCGGGGAGCTGTTTTTT
NA | few | TRBJ2-1 | 11 | TRBV5-6 | CASSLVGPQFF | TGTGCCAGCAGCTTGGTGGGTCCGCAGTTCTTC
TRBD1 | NA | TRBJ2-7 | 23 | TRBV11-1 | CASSLAPGQGLSVKSSDFYEQYF | TGTGCCAGCAGCTTAGCCCCGGGACAGGGGTTGTCGGTGAAGTCCAGCGATTTCTACGAGCAGTACTTC
TRBD1 | few | TRBJ2-5 | 14 | TRBV7-2 | CASSWTGTVSSQYF | TGTGCCAGCAGCTGGACCGGGACAGTTTCGTCCCAGTACTTC
TRBD1 | NA | TRBJ2-7 | 16 | TRBV27 | CASSFVGGQGAYEQYF | TGTGCCAGCAGTTTCGTAGGAGGACAGGGGGCCTACGAGCAGTACTTC
TRBD2 | NA | TRBJ2-1 | 16 | TRBV10-3 | CAISEPTSGRTIEQFF | TGTGCCATCAGTGAGCCGACTAGCGGGAGGACTATTGAGCAGTTCTTC
NA | NA | TRBJ2-1 | 15 | TRBV28 | CASSSGGGRFGEQFF | TGTGCCAGCAGTTCAGGGGGGGGGCGCTTCGGTGAGCAGTTCTTC
TRBD2 | NA | TRBJ2-1 | 17 | TRBV16 | CASSQLVAGGLNNEQFF | TGTGCCAGCAGCCAACTTGTAGCGGGAGGGCTAAACAATGAGCAGTTTTTC
NA | few | TRBJ1-4 | 16 | TRBV5-1 | CASSKPSLTTNEKLFF | TGCGCCAGCAGCAAACCGTCCTTAACAACTAATGAAAAACTGTTTTTT
TRBD1 | NA | TRBJ2-5 | 15 | TRBV5-1 | CASSLVGQGKETQYF | TGCGCCAGCAGCTTGGTTGGACAGGGGAAAGAGACCCAGTACTTC
NA | NA | TRBJ2-3 | 13 | TRBV7-3 | CASSPQTTDTQYF | TGTGCCAGCTCTCCCCAGACGACAGATACGCAGTATTTT
TRBD2 | NA | TRBJ2-3 | 15 | TRBV30 | CAWTKGLAKTDTQYF | TGTGCCTGGACCAAGGGACTAGCGAAAACAGATACGCAGTATTTT
TRBD2 | NA | TRBJ2-1 | 14 | TRBV5-1 | CASSPGLDIGGQFF | TGCGCCAGCAGCCCGGGACTAGATATAGGTGGGCAGTTCTTC
NA | NA | TRBJ1-4 | 13 | TRBV4-1 | CASSGGLGEKLFF | TGCGCCAGTTCGGGGGGGCTGGGTGAAAAACTGTTTTTT
NA | many | TRBJ2-1 | 12 | TRBV3-1 | CASSRLDNEQFF | TGTGCCAGCAGCCGCCTGGATAATGAGCAGTTCTTC
NA | NA | TRBJ1-3 | 15 | TRBV6-1 | CASSGRGLTGNTIYF | TGTGCCAGCAGTGGGAGGGGATTGACTGGAAACACCATATATTTT
NA | many | TRBJ2-1 | 13 | TRBV5-1 | CASSLNQNNEQFF | TGCGCCAGCAGCTTGAACCAAAACAATGAGCAGTTCTTC
NA | few | TRBJ2-1 | 16 | TRBV24-1 | CATSDATVSSYNEQFF | TGTGCCACCAGTGACGCGACAGTGAGCTCCTACAATGAGCAGTTCTTC
NA | NA | TRBJ2-2 | 14 | TRBV23-1 | CASSPQEYTGELFF | TGCGCCAGCAGTCCTCAGGAATACACCGGGGAGCTGTTTTTT
NA | NA | TRBJ1-1 | 14 | TRBV2 | CASSPMRGKEEAFF | TGTGCCAGCAGCCCCATGCGGGGGAAGGAGGAAGCTTTCTTT
NA | NA | TRBJ2-1 | 15 | TRBV5-1 | CASSLDQPFYNEQFF | TGCGCCAGCAGCTTGGACCAACCCTTCTACAATGAGCAGTTCTTC
NA | many | TRBJ2-2 | 15 | TRBV2 | CASNAEGIYTGELFF | TGTGCCAGCAACGCAGAGGGGATCTACACCGGGGAGCTGTTTTTT
NA | NA | TRBJ2-3 | 16 | TRBV5-6 | CASSFVDTRTSDTQYF | TGTGCCAGCAGCTTCGTGGACACCCGGACTTCAGATACGCAGTATTTT
NA | NA | TRBJ1-1 | 16 | TRBV20-1 | CSARDRSNPMNTEAFF | TGCAGTGCTAGAGACAGGTCCAACCCCATGAACACTGAAGCTTTCTTT
NA | NA | TRBJ1-5 | 13 | TRBV20-1 | CSANRDIDQPQHF | TGCAGTGCTAACCGGGACATTGATCAGCCCCAGCATTTT
NA | NA | TRBJ2-7 | 12 | TRBV12-3/TRBV12-4 | CASSFFLYEQYF | TGTGCCAGCAGTTTCTTCCTCTACGAGCAGTACTTC
TRBD2 | few | TRBJ2-1 | 15 | TRBV4-3 | CASSQVSSGRGEQFF | TGCGCCAGCAGCCAAGTTTCTAGCGGGAGAGGTGAGCAGTTCTTC
TRBD2 | NA | TRBJ2-3 | 13 | TRBV10-3 | CAISASGRDTQYF | TGTGCCATCAGTGCTAGCGGGAGAGATACGCAGTATTTT